This is a list of T cell receptor beta chains from one sample in a study of T cell repertoires in cytomegalovirus infection. MiXCR was run by TCRdb on the reads, yielding one entry per CDR3 protein. This table holds 400,000 or so distinct CDR3 sequences, approximately 30% found once. The sequencing input was PBMCs. These receptor sequences come from a human donor in good health (CMV status not recorded). Some clones in this sample may be carry-over from other donors' samples. Both conserved end residues are part of each CDR3. The order of the fields is J gene, V gene, clone size, D gene, CDR3 DNA, CDR3 protein. The D gene is left open where the match is weak. The size entry is marked missing in some rows and otherwise reads once, few, many or a size class.

TRBJ2-3 TRBV20-1 NA NA TGCAGTGCAGGAGGTGGAGAAAACACAGATACGCAGTATTTT CSAGGGENTDTQYF
TRBJ1-5 TRBV7-2 NA NA TGTGCCAGCAGCTTACCCGGGGGTCTCAATCAGCCCCAGCATTTT CASSLPGGLNQPQHF
TRBJ1-2 TRBV7-9 many NA TGTGCCAGCAGCCCGGACCTATCCTATGGCTACACCTTC CASSPDLSYGYTF
TRBJ2-2 TRBV27 NA TRBD1 TGTGCCAGCAGTGCTGGGACAGCCGGGGAGCTGTTTTTT CASSAGTAGELFF
TRBJ1-3 TRBV6-6 few NA TGTGCCAGCAGTGCGGGACGGCGTGCGGACACCATATATTTT CASSAGRRADTIYF
TRBJ2-3 TRBV20-1 NA TRBD2 TGCAGTGCTAGGCGACTAGCGGGGGTTGCAGATACGCAGTATTTT CSARRLAGVADTQYF
TRBJ2-1 TRBV5-4 NA TRBD2 TGTGCCAGCAGCTTAGGGCTAGCGGACGGCGAGCAGTTCTTC CASSLGLADGEQFF
TRBJ1-4 TRBV4-2 NA TRBD1 TGTGCCAGCAGCCAGACGGACAGGGGGCACACAACTAATGAAAAACTGTTTTTT CASSQTDRGHTTNEKLFF
TRBJ2-3 TRBV20-1 many TRBD1 TGCAGTGCTAGTTGGACAGGGGGGATTAGCACAGATACGCAGTATTTT CSASWTGGISTDTQYF
TRBJ1-2 TRBV27 NA NA TGTGCCAGCAGTTTTCTCCCGGCTGGAGGCTACACCTTC CASSFLPAGGYTF
TRBJ2-2 TRBV14 NA TRBD1 TGTGCCAGCAGCCAAGATGAGGAGGCGGGGACAGGGTCCTTCGAGACCGGGGAGCTGTTTTTT CASSQDEEAGTGSFETGELFF
TRBJ1-5 TRBV12-3/TRBV12-4 NA NA TGTGCCAGCAGTACAGGTCCCCGCAATCAGCCCCAGCATTTT CASSTGPRNQPQHF
TRBJ2-1 TRBV24-1 NA TRBD1 TGTGCCACCAGTGGGGGACAGGGGCTCCCCACCCATGAGCAGTTCTTC CATSGGQGLPTHEQFF
TRBJ1-2 TRBV12-3/TRBV12-4 few NA TGTGCCAGCAGCCGAGGGGGACCCAGTCCTAACTATGGCTACACCTTC CASSRGGPSPNYGYTF
TRBJ1-5 TRBV6-2/TRBV6-3 few NA TGTGCCACCTACAAGGGCCTAGGGAGCAATCAGCCCCAGCATTTT CATYKGLGSNQPQHF
TRBJ1-2 TRBV4-1 few NA TGCGCCAGCAGCCAAGTCGCGGGGGGGCTCCGTGGCTACACCTTC CASSQVAGGLRGYTF
TRBJ2-1 TRBV15 NA TRBD2 TGTGCCACCAGCAGAGATTGGGCTAGCGGGGGCCCCAGCTCCTACAATGAGCAGTTCTTC CATSRDWASGGPSSYNEQFF
TRBJ2-5 TRBV7-8 NA NA TGTGCCAGCAGCTTAAACCACGTCCAAGAGACCCAGTACTTC CASSLNHVQETQYF
TRBJ2-7 TRBV10-3 many NA TGTGCCATCGGGAAGGGGAACGAGCAGTACTTC CAIGKGNEQYF
TRBJ2-7 TRBV11-3 NA TRBD1 TGTGCCAGCAGCTCGTCGGGACAGGGACCCTACGAGCAGTACTTC CASSSSGQGPYEQYF
TRBJ2-5 TRBV7-2 many NA TGTGCCAGCAGCTCCCTCCTGTATGAGACCCAGTACTTC CASSSLLYETQYF
TRBJ2-5 TRBV5-1 NA NA TGCGCCAGCAGCTTGGGGTACGGACAAGAGACCCAGTACTTC CASSLGYGQETQYF